This T cell receptor (beta chain) originates from a study of T cell responses to AZD1222 COVID-19 vaccine. Whole-study findings and limits: Vaccine-related CD4 TCRs covered spike, predominating at 160-218 and 743-854. Elevations in Spike-specific TCR breadth and depth followed administration of two AZD1222 doses. White British ancestry dominated among donors, who included more females, and clonal diversity was possibly underestimated. In all cases, repertoires were sampled only after the peak T cell response.

As regards this clone: Antigen unknown.

Sequencing was performed with immunoSEQ multiplex PCR; in TCRdb, only in-frame clones are kept and a portion is missing. The sample has 140,000 or so clones; approximately 89% are singletons. Germline V gives CDR1 LNHNV, CDR2 YYDKDF (reference sequence). This CDR3 contains 15 residues. V was pared by 1 base and J by 6 bases, with 5 bases of the junction left unmatched. The source of this sequence is an adult in good health. The chain combines TRBV15 with TRBJ1-5; TRBD1 matches at 8 bases. The input for sequencing was peripheral blood, taken on day 0 of AZD1222 vaccination. The CDR3 DNA sequence: TGTGCCACCAGCAGAGGGGCAGGGGGCGGTCAGCCCCAGCATTTT. Translation: CATSRGAGGGQPQHF.